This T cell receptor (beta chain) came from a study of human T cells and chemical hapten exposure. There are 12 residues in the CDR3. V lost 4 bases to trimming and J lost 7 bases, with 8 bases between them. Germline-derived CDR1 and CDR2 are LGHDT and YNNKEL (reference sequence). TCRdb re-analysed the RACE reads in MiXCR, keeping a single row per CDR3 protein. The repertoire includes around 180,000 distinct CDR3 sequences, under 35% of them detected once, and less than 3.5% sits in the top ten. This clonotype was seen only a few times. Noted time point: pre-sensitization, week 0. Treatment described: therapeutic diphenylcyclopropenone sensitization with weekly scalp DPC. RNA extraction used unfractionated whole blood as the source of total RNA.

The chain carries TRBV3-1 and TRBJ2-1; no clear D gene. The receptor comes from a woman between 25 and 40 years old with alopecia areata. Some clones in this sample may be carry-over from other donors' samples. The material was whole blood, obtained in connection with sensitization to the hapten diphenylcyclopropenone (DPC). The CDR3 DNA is TGTGCCAGCAGCCTTTACTATAATGAGCAGTTCTTC. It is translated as CASSLYYNEQFF.